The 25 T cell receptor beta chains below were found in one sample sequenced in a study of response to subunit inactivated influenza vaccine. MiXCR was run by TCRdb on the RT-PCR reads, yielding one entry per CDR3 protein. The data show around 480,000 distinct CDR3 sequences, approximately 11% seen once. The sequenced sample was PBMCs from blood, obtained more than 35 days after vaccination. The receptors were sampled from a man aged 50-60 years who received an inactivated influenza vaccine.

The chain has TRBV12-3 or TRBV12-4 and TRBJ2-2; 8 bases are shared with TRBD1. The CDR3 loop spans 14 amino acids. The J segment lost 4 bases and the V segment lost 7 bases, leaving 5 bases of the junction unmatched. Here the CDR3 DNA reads TGTGCCAGCAAAAGACAGGGGCGCACCGGGGAGCTGTTTTTT. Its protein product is CASKRQGRTGELFF.

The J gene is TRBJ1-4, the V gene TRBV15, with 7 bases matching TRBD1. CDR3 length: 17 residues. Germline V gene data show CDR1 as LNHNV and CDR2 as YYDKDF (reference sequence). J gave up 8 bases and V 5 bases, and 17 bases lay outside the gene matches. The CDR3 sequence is CATSGEGALQSGEKLFF. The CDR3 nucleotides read TGTGCCACCAGCGGTGAGGGGGCTCTACAATCAGGGGAAAAACTGTTTTTT.

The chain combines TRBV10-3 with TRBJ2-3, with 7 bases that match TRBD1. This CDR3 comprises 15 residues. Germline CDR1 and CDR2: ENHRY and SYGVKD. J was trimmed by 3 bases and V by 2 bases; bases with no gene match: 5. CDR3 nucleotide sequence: TGTGCCATCAGTGAGAACGGACAGGTAACAGATACGCAGTATTTT. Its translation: CAISENGQVTDTQYF.

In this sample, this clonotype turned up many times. The DNA for the CDR3 is TGCAGTGCTAGGCTAGCGGGGGGCACCTACAATGAGCAGTTCTTC. Its translation: CSARLAGGTYNEQFF. The chain is built from TRBV20-1 and TRBJ2-1, with 11 bases identical to TRBD2. J was trimmed by 2 bases and V by 3 bases; bases with no gene match: 3. The germline gives CDR1 DFQATT, CDR2 SNEGSKA (reference sequence). The CDR3 covers 15 residues.

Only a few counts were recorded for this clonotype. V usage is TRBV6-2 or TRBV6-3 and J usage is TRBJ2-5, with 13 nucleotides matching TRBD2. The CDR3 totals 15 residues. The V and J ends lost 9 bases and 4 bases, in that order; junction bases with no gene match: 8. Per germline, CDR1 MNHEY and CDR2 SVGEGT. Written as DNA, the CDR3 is TGTGCCAGTAGAGGACTAGCGGGAGCGGGAGAGACCCAGTACTTC. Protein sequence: CASRGLAGAGETQYF.

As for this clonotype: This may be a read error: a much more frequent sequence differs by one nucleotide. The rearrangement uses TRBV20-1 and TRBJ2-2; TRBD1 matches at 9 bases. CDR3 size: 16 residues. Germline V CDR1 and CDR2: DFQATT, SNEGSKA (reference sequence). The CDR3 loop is CCAFSGTGRNTGELFF. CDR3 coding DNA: TGCTGTGCTTTCTCGGGGACAGGGAGAAACACCGGGGAGCTGTTTTTT.

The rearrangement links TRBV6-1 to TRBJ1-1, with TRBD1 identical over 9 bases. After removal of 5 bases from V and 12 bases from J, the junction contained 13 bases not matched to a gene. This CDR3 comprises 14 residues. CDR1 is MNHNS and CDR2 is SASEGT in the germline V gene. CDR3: CASSIVSGTGISFF. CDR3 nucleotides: TGTGCCAGCAGTATAGTTTCGGGGACAGGGATTTCTTTCTTT.

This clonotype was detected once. CDR3 sequence: CASSLTSGREKQETQYF. The CDR3 DNA sequence: TGCGCCAGCAGCTTGACTAGCGGGAGGGAAAAACAAGAGACCCAGTACTTC. The genes are TRBV5-1 and TRBJ2-5, with 13 nucleotides matching TRBD2. CDR3 length: 17 residues. V lost 1 base to trimming and J lost 2 bases; unmatched junction nucleotides: 5. Germline V lookup: CDR1 SGHRS, CDR2 YFSETQ.

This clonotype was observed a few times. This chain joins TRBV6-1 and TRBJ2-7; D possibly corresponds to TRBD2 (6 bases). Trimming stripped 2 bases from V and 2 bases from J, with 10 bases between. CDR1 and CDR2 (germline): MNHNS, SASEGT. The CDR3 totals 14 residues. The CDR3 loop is CASSEQGGTYEQYF. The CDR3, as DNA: TGTGCCAGCAGTGAACAGGGAGGAACCTACGAGCAGTACTTC.

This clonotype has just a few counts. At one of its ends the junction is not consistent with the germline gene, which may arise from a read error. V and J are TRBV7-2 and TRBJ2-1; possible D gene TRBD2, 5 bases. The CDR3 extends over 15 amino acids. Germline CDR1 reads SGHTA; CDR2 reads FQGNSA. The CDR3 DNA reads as TGTGCCAGCAGCTTTGCGGGCCACTCCTACAATGACCAGTTCTTC. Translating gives CASSFAGHSYNDQFF.

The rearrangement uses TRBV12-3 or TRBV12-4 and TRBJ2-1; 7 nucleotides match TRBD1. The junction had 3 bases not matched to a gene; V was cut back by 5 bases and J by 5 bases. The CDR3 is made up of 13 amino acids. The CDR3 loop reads CASSVGTDNEQFF. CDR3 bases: TGTGCCAGCAGTGTTGGGACAGACAATGAGCAGTTCTTC.

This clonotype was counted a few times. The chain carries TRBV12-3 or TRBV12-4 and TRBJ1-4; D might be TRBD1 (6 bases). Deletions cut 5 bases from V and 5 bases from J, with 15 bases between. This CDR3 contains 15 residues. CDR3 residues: CASSPGGGYNEKLFF. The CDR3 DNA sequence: TGTGCCAGCAGTCCCGGGGGGGGCTACAATGAAAAACTGTTTTTT.

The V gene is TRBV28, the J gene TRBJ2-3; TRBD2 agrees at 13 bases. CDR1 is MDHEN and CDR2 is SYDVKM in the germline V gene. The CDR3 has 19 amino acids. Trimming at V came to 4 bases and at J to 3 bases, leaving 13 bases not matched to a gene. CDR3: CASSWTSGGPLKYTDTQYF. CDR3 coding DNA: TGTGCCAGCAGTTGGACTAGCGGGGGACCTTTAAAGTATACAGATACGCAGTATTTT.

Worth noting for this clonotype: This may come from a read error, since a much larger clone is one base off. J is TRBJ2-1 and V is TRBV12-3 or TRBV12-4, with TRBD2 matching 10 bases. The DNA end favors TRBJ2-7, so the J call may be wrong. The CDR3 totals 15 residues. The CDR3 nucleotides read TGTGCCAGCAGTCCACTAGCGGGACGGTTAAATGAGCAGTACTTC. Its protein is CASSPLAGRLNEQYF.

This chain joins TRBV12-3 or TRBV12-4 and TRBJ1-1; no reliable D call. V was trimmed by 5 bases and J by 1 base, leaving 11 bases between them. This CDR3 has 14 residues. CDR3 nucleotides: TGTGCCAGCAGTGTATTACGGGGGAACACTGAAGCTTTCTTT. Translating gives CASSVLRGNTEAFF.

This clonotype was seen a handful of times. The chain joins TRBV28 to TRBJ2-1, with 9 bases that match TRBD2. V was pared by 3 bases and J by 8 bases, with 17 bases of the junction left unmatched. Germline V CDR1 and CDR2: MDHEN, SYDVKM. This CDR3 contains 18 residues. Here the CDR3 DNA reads TGTGCCAGCAGTTTTTTCCAGACTAGCGGCAGAACTTTCCATGAGCAGTTCTTC. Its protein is CASSFFQTSGRTFHEQFF.

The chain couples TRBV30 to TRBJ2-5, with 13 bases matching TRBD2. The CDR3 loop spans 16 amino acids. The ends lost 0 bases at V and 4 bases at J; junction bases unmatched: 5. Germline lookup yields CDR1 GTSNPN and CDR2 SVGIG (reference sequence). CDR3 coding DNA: TGTGCCTGGAGTGTACTAGCGGGGGGGCCACTAGAGACCCAGTACTTC. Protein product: CAWSVLAGGPLETQYF. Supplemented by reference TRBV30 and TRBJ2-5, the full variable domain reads SQTIHQWPATLVQPVGSPLSLECTVEGTSNPNLYWYRQAAGRGLQLLFYSVGIGQISSEVPQNLSASRPQDRQFILSSKKLLLSDSGFYLCAWSVLAGGPLETQYFGPGTRLLVL.

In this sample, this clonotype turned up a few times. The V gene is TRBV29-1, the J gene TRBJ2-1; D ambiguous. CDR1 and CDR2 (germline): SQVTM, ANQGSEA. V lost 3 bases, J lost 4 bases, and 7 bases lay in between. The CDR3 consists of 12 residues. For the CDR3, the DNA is TGCAGCGTTGAGTACAGATACAATGAGCAGTTCTTC. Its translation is CSVEYRYNEQFF.

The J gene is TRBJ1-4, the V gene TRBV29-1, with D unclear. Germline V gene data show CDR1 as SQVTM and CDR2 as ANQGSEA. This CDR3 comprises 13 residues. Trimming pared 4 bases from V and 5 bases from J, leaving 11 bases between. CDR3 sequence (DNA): TGCAGCGTTGGGGAGGCTCTGAATGAAAAACTGTTTTTT. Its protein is CSVGEALNEKLFF.

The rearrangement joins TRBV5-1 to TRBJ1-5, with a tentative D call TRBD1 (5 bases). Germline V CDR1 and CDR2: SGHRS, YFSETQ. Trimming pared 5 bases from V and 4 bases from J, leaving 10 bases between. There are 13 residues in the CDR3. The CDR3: CASRSGTNQPQHF. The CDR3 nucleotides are TGCGCCAGCAGGTCGGGGACTAATCAGCCCCAGCATTTT.

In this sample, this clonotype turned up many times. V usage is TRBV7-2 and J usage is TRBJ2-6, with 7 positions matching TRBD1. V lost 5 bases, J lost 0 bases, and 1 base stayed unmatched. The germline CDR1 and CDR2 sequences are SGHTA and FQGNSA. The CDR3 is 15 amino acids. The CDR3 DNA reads TGTGCCAGCAGCCCAGGGGGCTCTGGGGCCAACGTCCTGACTTTC. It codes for CASSPGGSGANVLTF.

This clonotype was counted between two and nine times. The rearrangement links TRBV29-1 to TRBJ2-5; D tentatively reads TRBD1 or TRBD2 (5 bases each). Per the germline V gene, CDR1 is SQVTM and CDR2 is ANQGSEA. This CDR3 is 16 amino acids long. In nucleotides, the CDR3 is TGCAGACCGGGGCAAAGGGGCAGGGATTACAAAGAGACCCAGTACTTC. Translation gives CRPGQRGRDYKETQYF.

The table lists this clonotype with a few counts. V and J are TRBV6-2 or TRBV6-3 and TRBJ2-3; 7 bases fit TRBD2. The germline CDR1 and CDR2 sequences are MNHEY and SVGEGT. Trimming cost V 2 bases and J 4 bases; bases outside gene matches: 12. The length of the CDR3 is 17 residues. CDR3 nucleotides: TGTGCCAGCAGTTACCAAACGGGGGGTATCGCGGCAGATACGCAGTATTTT. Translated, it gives CASSYQTGGIAADTQYF.

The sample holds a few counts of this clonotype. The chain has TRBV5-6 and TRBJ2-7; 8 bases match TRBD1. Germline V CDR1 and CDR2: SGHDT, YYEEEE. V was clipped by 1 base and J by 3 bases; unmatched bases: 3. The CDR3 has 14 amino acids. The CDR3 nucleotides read TGTGCCAGCAGCTTGAGGACAGGGATCTACGAGCAGTACTTC. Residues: CASSLRTGIYEQYF.

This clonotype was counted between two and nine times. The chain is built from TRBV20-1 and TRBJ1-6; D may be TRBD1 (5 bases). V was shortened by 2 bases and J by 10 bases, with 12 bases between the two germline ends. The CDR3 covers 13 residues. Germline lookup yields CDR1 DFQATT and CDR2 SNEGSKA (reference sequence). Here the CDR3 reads CSARPGLGSPLHF. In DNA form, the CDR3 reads TGCAGTGCTAGACCAGGGTTAGGGTCACCCCTCCACTTT.